The T cell receptor beta chain described here comes from a study of cytomegalovirus exposure and HLA in healthy donors. The study ran its PCR with 60 Vbeta and 13 Jbeta primers. The repertoire was sequenced with immunoSEQ multiplex PCR; TCRdb's copy has only in-frame clones and lacks some. In the table there are about 160,000 clones, 70% to 90% of which are singletons. Comment on this clone: What it binds is unknown.

Study results and limitations: Later analysis showed most CMV-associated TCR beta chains appearing HLA-restricted. According to an earlier analysis, most TCR beta V segments yielded productive rearrangements about 87% or about 30% of the time.

The germline CDR1 and CDR2 sequences are LGHNA and YSLEER. The CDR3 has 17 amino acids. The V gene end was trimmed by 0 bases and the J gene end by 8 bases; junction bases not matched to a gene: 12. The sequencing input was PBMCs. The chain combines TRBV4-3 with TRBJ2-1; 8 bases line up with TRBD2. The clonotype comes from a young man in good health and CMV-seropositive. In nucleotides, the CDR3 is TGCGCCAGCAGCCAAGAGGGAGTCGGGGGGGCCCCCCATGAGCAGTTCTTC. It encodes CASSQEGVGGAPHEQFF.